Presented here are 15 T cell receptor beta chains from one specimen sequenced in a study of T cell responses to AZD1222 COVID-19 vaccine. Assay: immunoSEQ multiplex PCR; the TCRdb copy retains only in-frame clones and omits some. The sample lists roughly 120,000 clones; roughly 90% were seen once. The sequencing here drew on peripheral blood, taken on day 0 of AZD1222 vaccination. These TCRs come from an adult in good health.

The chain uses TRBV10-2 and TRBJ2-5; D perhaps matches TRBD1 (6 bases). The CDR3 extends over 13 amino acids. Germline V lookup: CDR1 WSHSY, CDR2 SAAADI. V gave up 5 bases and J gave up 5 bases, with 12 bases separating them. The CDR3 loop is CASSQTGWETQYF. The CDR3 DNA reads TGCGCCAGCAGTCAAACAGGGTGGGAGACCCAGTACTTC.

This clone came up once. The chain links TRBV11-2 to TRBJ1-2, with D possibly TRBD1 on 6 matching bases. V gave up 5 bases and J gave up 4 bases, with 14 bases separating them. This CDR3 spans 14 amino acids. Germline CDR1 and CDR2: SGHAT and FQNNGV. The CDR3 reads CASSPPGATYGYTF. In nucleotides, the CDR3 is TGTGCCAGCAGCCCGCCGGGGGCGACCTATGGCTACACCTTC.

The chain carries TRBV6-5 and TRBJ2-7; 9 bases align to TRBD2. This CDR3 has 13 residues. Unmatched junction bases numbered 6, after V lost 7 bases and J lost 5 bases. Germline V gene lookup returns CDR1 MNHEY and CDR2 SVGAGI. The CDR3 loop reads CASNGGRANEQYF. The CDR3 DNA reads TGTGCCAGCAATGGCGGGAGGGCTAACGAGCAGTACTTC.

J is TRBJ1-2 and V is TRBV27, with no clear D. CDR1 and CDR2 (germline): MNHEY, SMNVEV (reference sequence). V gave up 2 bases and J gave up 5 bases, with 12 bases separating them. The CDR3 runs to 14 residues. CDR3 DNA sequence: TGTGCCAGCAGTTTAACCCGGCAGCCGTATGGCTACACCTTC. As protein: CASSLTRQPYGYTF.

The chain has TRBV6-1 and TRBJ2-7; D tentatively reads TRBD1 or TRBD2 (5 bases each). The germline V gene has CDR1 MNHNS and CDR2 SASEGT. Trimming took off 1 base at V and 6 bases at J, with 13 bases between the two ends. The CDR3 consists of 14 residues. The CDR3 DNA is TGTGCCAGCAGTGAAGGGGCAGGGCGGGCCGAGCAGTACTTC. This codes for CASSEGAGRAEQYF.

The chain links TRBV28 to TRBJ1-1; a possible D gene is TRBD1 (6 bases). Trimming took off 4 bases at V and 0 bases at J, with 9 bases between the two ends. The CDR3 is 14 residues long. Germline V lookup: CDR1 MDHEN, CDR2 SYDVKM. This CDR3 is CASSSSGVNTEAFF. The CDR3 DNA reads TGTGCCAGCAGTTCCTCAGGGGTGAACACTGAAGCTTTCTTT.

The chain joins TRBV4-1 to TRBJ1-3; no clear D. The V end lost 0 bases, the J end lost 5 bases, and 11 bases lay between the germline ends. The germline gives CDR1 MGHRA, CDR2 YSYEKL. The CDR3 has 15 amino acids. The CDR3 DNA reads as TGCGCCAGCAGCCAAGAACCCAGGTCGAGAAACACCATATATTTT. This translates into CASSQEPRSRNTIYF.

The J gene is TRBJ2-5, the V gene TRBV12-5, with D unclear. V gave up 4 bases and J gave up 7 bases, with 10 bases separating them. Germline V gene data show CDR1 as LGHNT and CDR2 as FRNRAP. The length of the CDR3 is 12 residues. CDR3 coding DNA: TGTGCTAGTGGTTCCCAGTCTGGGACCCAGTACTTC. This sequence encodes CASGSQSGTQYF.

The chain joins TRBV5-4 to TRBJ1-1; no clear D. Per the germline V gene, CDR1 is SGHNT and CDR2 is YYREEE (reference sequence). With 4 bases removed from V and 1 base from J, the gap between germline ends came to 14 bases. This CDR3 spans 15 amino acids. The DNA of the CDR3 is TGTGCCAGCAGCCTCTATGGGGAGTGGAACACTGAAGCTTTCTTT. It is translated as CASSLYGEWNTEAFF.

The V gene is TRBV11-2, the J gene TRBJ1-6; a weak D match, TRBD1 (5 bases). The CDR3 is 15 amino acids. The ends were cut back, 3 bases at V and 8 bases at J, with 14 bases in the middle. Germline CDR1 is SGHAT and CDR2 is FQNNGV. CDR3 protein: CASSFRSLRDSPLHF. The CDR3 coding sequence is TGTGCCAGCAGCTTTCGGTCCCTCAGGGATTCACCCCTCCACTTT.

The CDR3 region has the DNA TGTGCCAGCAGCTCCCGACTAGTCGGGCCAGGGGAGCAGTACTTC. Its translation: CASSSRLVGPGEQYF. This rearrangement joins TRBV3-1 (or the pseudogene TRBV3-2) to TRBJ2-7, with D maybe TRBD2 (6 bases). V was shortened by 5 bases and J by 7 bases, with 21 bases between the two germline ends. The CDR3 is 15 residues long. CDR1 LGHDT and CDR2 YNNKEL come from the germline V gene (reference sequence).

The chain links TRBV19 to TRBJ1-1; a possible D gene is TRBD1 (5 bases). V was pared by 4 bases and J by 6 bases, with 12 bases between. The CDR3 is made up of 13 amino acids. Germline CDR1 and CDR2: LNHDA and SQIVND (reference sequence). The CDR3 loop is CASSTVREAEAFF. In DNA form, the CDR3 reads TGTGCCAGTAGTACTGTCAGGGAAGCTGAAGCTTTCTTT.

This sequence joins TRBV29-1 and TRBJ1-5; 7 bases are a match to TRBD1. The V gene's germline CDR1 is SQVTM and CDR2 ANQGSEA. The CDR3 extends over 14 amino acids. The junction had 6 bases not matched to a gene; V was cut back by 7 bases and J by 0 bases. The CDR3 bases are TGCAGCGCTGGGGACAGTCATAGCAATCAGCCCCAGCATTTT. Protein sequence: CSAGDSHSNQPQHF.

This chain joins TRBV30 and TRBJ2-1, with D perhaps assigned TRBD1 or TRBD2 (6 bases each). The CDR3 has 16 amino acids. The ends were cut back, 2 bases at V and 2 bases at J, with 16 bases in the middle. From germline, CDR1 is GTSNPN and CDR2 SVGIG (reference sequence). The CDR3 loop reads CAWSHERGRAYNEQFF. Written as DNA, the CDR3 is TGTGCCTGGAGTCACGAACGGGGGCGCGCCTACAATGAGCAGTTCTTC.

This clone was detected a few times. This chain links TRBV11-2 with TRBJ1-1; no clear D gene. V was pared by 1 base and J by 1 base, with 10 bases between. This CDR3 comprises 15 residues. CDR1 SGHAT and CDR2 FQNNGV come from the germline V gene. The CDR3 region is CASSLVAASNTEAFF. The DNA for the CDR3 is TGTGCCAGCAGCTTAGTTGCAGCTTCGAACACTGAAGCTTTCTTT.